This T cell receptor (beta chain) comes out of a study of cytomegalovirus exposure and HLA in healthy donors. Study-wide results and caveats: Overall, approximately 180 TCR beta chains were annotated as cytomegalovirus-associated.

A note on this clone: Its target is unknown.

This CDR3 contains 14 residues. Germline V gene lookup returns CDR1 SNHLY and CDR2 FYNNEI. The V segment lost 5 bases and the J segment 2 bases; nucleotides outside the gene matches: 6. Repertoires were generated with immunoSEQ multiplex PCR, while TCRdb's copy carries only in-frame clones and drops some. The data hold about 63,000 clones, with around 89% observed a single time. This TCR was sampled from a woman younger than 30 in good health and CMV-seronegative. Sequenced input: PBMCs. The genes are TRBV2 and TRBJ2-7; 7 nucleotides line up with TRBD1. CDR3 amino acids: CASSNRDSTYEQYF. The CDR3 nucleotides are TGTGCCAGCAGTAATCGGGACAGCACCTACGAGCAGTACTTC. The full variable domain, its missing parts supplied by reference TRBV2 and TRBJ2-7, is EPEVTQTPSHQVTQMGQEVILRCVPISNHLYFYWYRQILGQKVEFLVSFYNNEISEKSEIFDDQFSVERPDGSNFTLKIRSTKLEDSAMYFCASSNRDSTYEQYFGPGTRLTVT.